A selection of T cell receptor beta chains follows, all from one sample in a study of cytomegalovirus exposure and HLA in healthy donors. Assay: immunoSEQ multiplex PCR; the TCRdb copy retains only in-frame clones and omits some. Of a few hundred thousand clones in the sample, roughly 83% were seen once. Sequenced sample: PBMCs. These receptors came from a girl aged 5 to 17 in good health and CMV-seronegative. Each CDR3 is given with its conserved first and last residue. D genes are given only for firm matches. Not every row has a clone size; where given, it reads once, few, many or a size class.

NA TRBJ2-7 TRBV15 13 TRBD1 TGTGCCACTCGTCGGGACAGCTCCTACGAGCAGTACTTC CATRRDSSYEQYF
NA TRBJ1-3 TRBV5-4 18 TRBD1 TGTGCCAGCAGCCCCTTTCCGGGACAGGGGGCTTATGGAAGCACCATATATTTT CASSPFPGQGAYGSTIYF
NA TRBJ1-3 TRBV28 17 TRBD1 TGTGCCAGCAGTCCTGGACAGGGTGGTGTTAAAGGAAACACCATATATTTT CASSPGQGGVKGNTIYF
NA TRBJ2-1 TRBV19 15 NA TGTGCCAGTAGTATAGACAGTACCTCCTACAATGAGCAGTTCTTC CASSIDSTSYNEQFF
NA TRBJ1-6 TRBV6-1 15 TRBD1 TGTGCCAGCAAGCGAGAGACAGGGGGTAATTCACCCCTCCACTTT CASKRETGGNSPLHF
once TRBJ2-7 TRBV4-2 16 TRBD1 TGTGCCAGCAGCCAAGAGGGGACAGGGGGGGCCTACGAGCAGTACTTC CASSQEGTGGAYEQYF
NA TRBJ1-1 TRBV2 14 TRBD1 TGTGCCAGCAGTGAAAGGACAGGGAAGACTGAAGCTTTCTTT CASSERTGKTEAFF
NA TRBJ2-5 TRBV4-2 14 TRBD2 TGTGCCAGCAGCCAAGGGCTAGCGGAAGAGACCCAGTACTTC CASSQGLAEETQYF
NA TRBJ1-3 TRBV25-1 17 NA TGTGCCAGCAGTATGGGCAGGGGCCCTCAGAGGCGAAACACCATATATTTT CASSMGRGPQRRNTIYF
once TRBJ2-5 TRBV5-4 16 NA TGTGCCAGCAGCTTGCCCGGGACACGCATGTTGGAGACCCAGTACTTC CASSLPGTRMLETQYF
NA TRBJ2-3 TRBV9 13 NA TGTGCCAGCAGCACTAGCCCGTCGGGTACGCAGTATTTT CASSTSPSGTQYF
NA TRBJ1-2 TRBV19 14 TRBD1 TGTGCCAGTAGCCGGGCAGGGGGCCGCTATGGCTACACCTTC CASSRAGGRYGYTF
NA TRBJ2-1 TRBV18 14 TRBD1 TGTGCCAGCTCACCACAGGGGGCGTACAATGAGCAGTTCTTC CASSPQGAYNEQFF
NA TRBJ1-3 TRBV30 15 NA TGTGCCTGGAGTGTGGGACAAAACTCTGGAAACACCATATATTTT CAWSVGQNSGNTIYF
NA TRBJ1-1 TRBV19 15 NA TGTGCCAGTAGTACCGGGATACAGCGGAACACTGAAGCTTTCTTT CASSTGIQRNTEAFF
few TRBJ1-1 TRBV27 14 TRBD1 TGTGCCAGCAGTCTTGGACAGGGAAACACTGAAGCTTTCTTT CASSLGQGNTEAFF
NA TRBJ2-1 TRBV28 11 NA TGTGCCAGCGGATCGACACTTAAGCAGTTCTTC CASGSTLKQFF
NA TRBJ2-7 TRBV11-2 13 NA TGTGCCAGCAGCTTAGGTCGCGGGTACGAGCAGTACTTC CASSLGRGYEQYF
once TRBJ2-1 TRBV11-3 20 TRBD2 TGTGCCAGCAGCTTAGCCGTGGGGCTAGCGGGAGGAAGCTCCTACAATGAGCAGTTCTTC CASSLAVGLAGGSSYNEQFF
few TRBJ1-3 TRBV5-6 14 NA TGTGCCAGCAGCGCAAGTAGCTCTGGAAACACCATATATTTT CASSASSSGNTIYF
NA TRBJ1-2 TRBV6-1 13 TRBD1 TGTGCCACCCACAGGGGTTCCGGCTATGGCTACACCTTC CATHRGSGYGYTF
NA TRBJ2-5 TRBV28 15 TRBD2 TGTGCCAGCAGGCCTCGGGGGGGTAACCAAGAGACCCAGTACTTC CASRPRGGNQETQYF
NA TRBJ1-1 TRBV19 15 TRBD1 TGTGCCAGTAGCAACTCCATCCCCGGACAGGGAATCGGTTTCTTT CASSNSIPGQGIGFF